The 10 T cell receptor beta chains below were found in one sample sequenced in a study of blood T cell repertoires in COVID-19. Sequencing was performed with immunoSEQ multiplex PCR; in TCRdb, only in-frame clones are kept and a portion is missing. The sample shows 95,000 to 150,000 clones, about 90% of them seen only once. Sequenced input: peripheral blood. The receptor source for this set is a man in his fifties or sixties with COVID-19, enrolled during active disease.

The chain recombines TRBV4-1 with TRBJ2-3; 11 nucleotides match TRBD2. Germline V gene data show CDR1 as MGHRA and CDR2 as YSYEKL. With 3 bases clipped from V and 7 bases from J, the junction kept 9 bases outside the gene matches. The CDR3 consists of 16 residues. The CDR3 bases are TGCGCCAGCAGCCAGCCACCGGGACTAGCGGACTATACGCAGTATTTT. It specifies CASSQPPGLADYTQYF.

The V gene is TRBV13, the J gene TRBJ2-4; 9 nucleotides align to TRBD1. The CDR3 runs to 14 residues. Losses at the gene ends were 5 bases for V and 8 bases for J; bases not matched to a gene: 7. Germline CDR1 and CDR2: PRHDT and FYEKMQ (reference sequence). For the CDR3, the DNA is TGTGCCAGCAGCCTGGGACAGGGTGTAGACATTCAGTACTTC. It is translated as CASSLGQGVDIQYF.

The chain has TRBV4-1 and TRBJ2-1; tentative D call: TRBD2 (6 bases). Germline CDR1 MGHRA, CDR2 YSYEKL. Trimming pared 5 bases from V and 8 bases from J, leaving 13 bases between. The CDR3 totals 13 residues. The CDR3 DNA sequence: TGCGCCAGCAGCAGGCAGGAGCGGGATGAGCAGTTCTTC. This gives the protein CASSRQERDEQFF.

The CDR3 bases are TGTGCCAGCAGCTTAGGAGACCAGGCAGGTGAAAAACTGTTTTTT. Protein product: CASSLGDQAGEKLFF. V gene TRBV7-9 combines with J gene TRBJ1-4; D unclear. Per the germline V gene, CDR1 is SEHNR and CDR2 is FQNEAQ (reference sequence). V was pared by 1 base and J by 7 bases, with 13 bases between. There are 15 residues in the CDR3.

This chain connects TRBV6-5 to TRBJ2-1, with 8 bases matching TRBD1. Losses at the gene ends were 4 bases for V and 7 bases for J; bases not matched to a gene: 9. Per germline, CDR1 MNHEY and CDR2 SVGAGI. The CDR3 loop spans 15 amino acids. The CDR3 sequence is CASSLIGQGKNEQFF. The CDR3 bases are TGTGCCAGCAGTTTAATTGGACAGGGAAAGAATGAGCAGTTCTTC.

This clone was seen many times. The chain joins TRBV2 to TRBJ1-1; D is unclear. Trimming cost V 6 bases and J 0 bases, with 14 bases left between them. The V gene's germline CDR1 is SNHLY and CDR2 FYNNEI. The CDR3 covers 15 residues. The CDR3 region has the DNA TGTGCCAGCAGAGAGGACTTTACCATGAACACTGAAGCTTTCTTT. Its translation is CASREDFTMNTEAFF.

The V and J genes are TRBV24-1 and TRBJ2-2, with D possibly TRBD1 on 6 matching bases. The V gene's germline CDR1 is KGHDR and CDR2 SFDVKD. Trimming cost V 9 bases and J 6 bases, with 16 bases left between them. The CDR3 covers 14 residues. CDR3: CATEGRGFSGELFF. The DNA for the CDR3 is TGTGCCACCGAAGGCAGGGGCTTTTCCGGGGAGCTGTTTTTT.

The table lists this clone with a count of one. The rearrangement joins TRBV15 to TRBJ1-1; unclear D gene. V gave up 5 bases and J gave up 6 bases, with 19 bases separating them. Per germline, CDR1 LNHNV and CDR2 YYDKDF (reference sequence). This CDR3 has 15 residues. The CDR3 DNA is TGTGCCACCAGCGTACGGAGGGAGGCTTCTTCTGAAGCTTTCTTT. Protein product: CATSVRREASSEAFF.

CDR3 sequence (DNA): TGTGCCAGCGCCATACGGACAGAGCAGTTCTTC. It specifies CASAIRTEQFF. The V call is TRBV19, the J call TRBJ2-1; D possibly corresponds to TRBD1 (5 bases). There are 11 residues in the CDR3. The V end was cut by 9 bases, the J end by 10 bases, with 13 bases between. Per germline, CDR1 LNHDA and CDR2 SQIVND (reference sequence).

The rearrangement links TRBV7-2 to TRBJ1-2, with 10 bases identical to TRBD1. The CDR3 has 13 amino acids. Germline values: CDR1 SGHTA, CDR2 FQGNSA. The J segment lost 8 bases and the V segment lost 5 bases, leaving 5 bases of the junction unmatched. Here the CDR3 reads CASSLRTGGGYTF. CDR3 in DNA: TGTGCCAGCAGCCTTCGGACAGGGGGAGGCTACACCTTC.